This TCR beta chain was obtained from a study of blood T cell repertoires in COVID-19. In the study overall: The analysed material was cDNA or gDNA that came from T cells, B-cell-depleted T cells, or PBMCs.

Participants spanned ages about 18 to 100 years and resided in about two dozen US areas. Membership in each cohort depended on participant-reported clinical history. In the original workflow: For nucleated cells, counts were estimated from reference gene primer amplification. The repertoire was sequenced with immunoSEQ multiplex PCR; TCRdb's copy has only in-frame clones and lacks some. The D gene and trimming were derived from the DNA, and the V and J assignments and clone size from that table. This table has approximately 210,000 clones, about 90% appearing once. Trimming took 0 bases from V and 0 from J, leaving 13 bases between them. Germline lookup yields CDR1 SGHRS and CDR2 YFSETQ. The CDR3 length is 17 residues.

V and J are TRBV5-1 and TRBJ2-1, with D perhaps matching TRBD2 (6 bases). The sequenced sample was PBMCs or T cells enriched from blood (not recorded which). The receptor comes from a woman under 30 who had recovered from COVID-19. CDR3 sequence: CASSLEPGGVSYNEQFF. Written as DNA, the CDR3 is TGCGCCAGCAGCTTGGAGCCCGGCGGGGTCTCCTACAATGAGCAGTTCTTC.